The clone carrying this T cell receptor (beta chain) was observed a few times. Original processing methods: The authors estimated nucleated cell counts from reference gene primer amplification. The repertoire was sequenced with immunoSEQ multiplex PCR; TCRdb's copy has only in-frame clones and lacks some. That table is the source of V, J and clone size, and D and trimming were worked out from the DNA. The data show more than 85,000 clones, approximately 86% seen once. The data are from a study of blood T cell repertoires in COVID-19. On the study more broadly: Acute-phase and convalescent COVID-19 samples originated in the United States, Italy and Spain. PBMCs, B-cell-depleted T cells, or T cells were the source of the cDNA or gDNA that made up the material.

The CDR3 has 14 residues. Germline V gives CDR1 SGHAT, CDR2 FQNNGV. V lost 3 bases and J lost 7, with 12 bases in between. Material: peripheral blood. The clonotype was recovered from a man in his fifties or sixties with active or convalescent COVID-19. The V and J genes are TRBV11-2 and TRBJ2-2; D is possibly TRBD1 (6 bases). Written as DNA, the CDR3 is TGTGCCAGCAGCTTTGGGGGCCTCATCGGGGAGCTGTTTTTT. Translated: CASSFGGLIGELFF.